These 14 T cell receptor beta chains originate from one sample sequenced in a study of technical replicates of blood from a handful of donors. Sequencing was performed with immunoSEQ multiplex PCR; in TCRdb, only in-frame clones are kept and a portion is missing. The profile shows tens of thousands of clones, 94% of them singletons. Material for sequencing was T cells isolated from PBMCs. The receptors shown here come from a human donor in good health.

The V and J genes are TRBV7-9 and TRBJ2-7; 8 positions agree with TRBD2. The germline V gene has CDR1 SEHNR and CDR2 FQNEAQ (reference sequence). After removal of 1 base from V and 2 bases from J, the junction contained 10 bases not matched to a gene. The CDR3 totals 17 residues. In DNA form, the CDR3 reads TGTGCCAGCAGCTTAGAGTCCCCGGGGGGGCTTACCTACGAGCAGTACTTC. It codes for CASSLESPGGLTYEQYF.

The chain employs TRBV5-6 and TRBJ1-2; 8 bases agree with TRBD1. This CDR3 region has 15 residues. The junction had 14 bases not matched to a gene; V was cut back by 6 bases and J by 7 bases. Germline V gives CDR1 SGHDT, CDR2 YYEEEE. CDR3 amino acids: CASNTGQGVMRGYTF. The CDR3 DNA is TGTGCCAGCAACACCGGACAGGGAGTTATGCGTGGCTACACCTTC.

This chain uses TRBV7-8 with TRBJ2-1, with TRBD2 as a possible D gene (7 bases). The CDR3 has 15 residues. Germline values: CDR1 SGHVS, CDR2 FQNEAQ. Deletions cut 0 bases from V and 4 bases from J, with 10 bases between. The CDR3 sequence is CASSLAGGPYNEQFF. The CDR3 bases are TGTGCCAGCAGCTTAGCGGGGGGGCCTTACAATGAGCAGTTCTTC.

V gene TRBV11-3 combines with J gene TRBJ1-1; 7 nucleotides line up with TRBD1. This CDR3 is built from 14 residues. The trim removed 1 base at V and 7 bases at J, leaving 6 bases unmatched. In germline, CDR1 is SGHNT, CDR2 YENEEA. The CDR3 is CASSLGRGPDEAFF. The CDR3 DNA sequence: TGTGCCAGCAGCTTAGGGAGGGGGCCGGATGAAGCTTTCTTT.

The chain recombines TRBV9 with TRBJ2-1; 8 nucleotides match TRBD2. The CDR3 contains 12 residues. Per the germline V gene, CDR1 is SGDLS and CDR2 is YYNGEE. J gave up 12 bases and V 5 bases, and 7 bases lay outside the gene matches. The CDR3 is CASSPGGDAQFF. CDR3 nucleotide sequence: TGTGCCAGCAGTCCGGGGGGGGATGCGCAGTTCTTC.

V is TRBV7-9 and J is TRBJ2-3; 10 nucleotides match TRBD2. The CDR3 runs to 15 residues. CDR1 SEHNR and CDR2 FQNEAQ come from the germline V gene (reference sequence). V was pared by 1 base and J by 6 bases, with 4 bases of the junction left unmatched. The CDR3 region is CASSLVPSGGDTQYF. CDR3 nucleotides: TGTGCCAGCAGCTTAGTGCCTAGCGGGGGCGATACGCAGTATTTT. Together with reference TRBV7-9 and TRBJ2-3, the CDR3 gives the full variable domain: DTGVSQNPRHKITKRGQNVTFRCDPISEHNRLYWYRQTLGQGPEFLTYFQNEAQLEKSRLLSDRFSAERPKGSFSTLEIQRTEQGDSAMYLCASSLVPSGGDTQYFGPGTRLTVL.

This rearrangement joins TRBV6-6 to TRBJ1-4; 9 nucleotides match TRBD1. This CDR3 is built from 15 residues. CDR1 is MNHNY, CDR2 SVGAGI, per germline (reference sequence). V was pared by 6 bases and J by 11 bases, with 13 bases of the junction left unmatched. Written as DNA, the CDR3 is TGTGCCAGCAGCACCCGGGACAGGGTAGAGCAGAAACTGTTTTTT. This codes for CASSTRDRVEQKLFF.

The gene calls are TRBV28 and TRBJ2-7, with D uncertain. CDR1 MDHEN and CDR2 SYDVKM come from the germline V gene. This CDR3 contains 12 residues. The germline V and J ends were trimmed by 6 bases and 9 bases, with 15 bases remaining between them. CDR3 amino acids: CASSQSRLAQYF. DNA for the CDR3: TGTGCCAGCAGCCAGTCTAGACTCGCGCAGTACTTC.

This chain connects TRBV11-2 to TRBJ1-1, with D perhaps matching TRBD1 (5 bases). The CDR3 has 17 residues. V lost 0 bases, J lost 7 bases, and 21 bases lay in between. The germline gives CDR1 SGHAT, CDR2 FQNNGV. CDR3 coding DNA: TGTGCCAGCAGCTTAGATCGTACGGCAGGGATCCGTAATGAAGCTTTCTTT. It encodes CASSLDRTAGIRNEAFF.

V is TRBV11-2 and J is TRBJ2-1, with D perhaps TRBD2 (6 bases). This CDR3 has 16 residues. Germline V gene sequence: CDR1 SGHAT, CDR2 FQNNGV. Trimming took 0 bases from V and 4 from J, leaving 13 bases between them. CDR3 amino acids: CASSLDRSRGYNEQFF. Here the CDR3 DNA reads TGTGCCAGCAGCTTAGATCGGTCCCGGGGGTACAATGAGCAGTTCTTC. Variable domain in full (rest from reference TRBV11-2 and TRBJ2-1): EAGVAQSPRYKIIEKRQSVAFWCNPISGHATLYWYQQILGQGPKLLIQFQNNGVVDDSQLPKDRFSAERLKGVDSTLKIQPAKLEDSAVYLCASSLDRSRGYNEQFFGPGTRLTVL.

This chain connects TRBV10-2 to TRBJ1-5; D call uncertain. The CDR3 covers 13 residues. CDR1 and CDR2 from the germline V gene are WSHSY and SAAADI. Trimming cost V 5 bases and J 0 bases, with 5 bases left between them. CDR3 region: CASSQDSNQPQHF. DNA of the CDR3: TGCGCCAGCAGTCAGGATAGCAATCAGCCCCAGCATTTT.

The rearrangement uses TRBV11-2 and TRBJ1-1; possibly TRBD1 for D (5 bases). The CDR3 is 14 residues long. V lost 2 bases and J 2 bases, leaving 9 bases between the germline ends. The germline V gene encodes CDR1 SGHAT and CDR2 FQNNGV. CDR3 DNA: TGTGCCAGCAGCTTATCAGGGACTAACACTGAAGCTTTCTTT. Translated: CASSLSGTNTEAFF.

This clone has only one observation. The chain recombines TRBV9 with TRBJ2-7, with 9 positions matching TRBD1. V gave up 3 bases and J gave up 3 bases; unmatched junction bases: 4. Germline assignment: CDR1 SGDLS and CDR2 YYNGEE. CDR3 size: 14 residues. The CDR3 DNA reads TGTGCCAGCAGCGCCTGGGACAGGGTCTACGAGCAGTACTTC. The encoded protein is CASSAWDRVYEQYF.

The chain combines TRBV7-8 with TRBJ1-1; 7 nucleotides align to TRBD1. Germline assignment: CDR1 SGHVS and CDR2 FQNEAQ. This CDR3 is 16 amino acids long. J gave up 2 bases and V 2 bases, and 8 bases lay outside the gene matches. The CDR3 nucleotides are TGTGCCAGCAGCTTACTTCAACAGGGGCTCAACACTGAAGCTTTCTTT. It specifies CASSLLQQGLNTEAFF.